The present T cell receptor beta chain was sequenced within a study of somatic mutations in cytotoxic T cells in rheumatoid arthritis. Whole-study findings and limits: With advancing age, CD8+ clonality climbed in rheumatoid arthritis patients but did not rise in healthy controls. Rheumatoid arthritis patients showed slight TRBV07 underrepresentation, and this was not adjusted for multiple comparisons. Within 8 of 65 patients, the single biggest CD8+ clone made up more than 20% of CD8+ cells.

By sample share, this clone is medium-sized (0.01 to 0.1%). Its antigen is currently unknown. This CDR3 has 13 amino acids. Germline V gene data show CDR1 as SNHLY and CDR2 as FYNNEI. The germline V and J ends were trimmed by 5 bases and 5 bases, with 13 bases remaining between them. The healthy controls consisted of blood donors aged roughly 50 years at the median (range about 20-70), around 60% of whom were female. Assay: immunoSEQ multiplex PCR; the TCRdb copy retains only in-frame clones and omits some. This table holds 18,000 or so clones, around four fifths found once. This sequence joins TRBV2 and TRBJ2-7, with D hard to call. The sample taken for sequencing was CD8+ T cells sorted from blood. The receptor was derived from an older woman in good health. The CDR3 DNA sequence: TGTGCCAGCAGTCCCCCGGGTAGCAACGAGCAGTACTTC. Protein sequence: CASSPPGSNEQYF.